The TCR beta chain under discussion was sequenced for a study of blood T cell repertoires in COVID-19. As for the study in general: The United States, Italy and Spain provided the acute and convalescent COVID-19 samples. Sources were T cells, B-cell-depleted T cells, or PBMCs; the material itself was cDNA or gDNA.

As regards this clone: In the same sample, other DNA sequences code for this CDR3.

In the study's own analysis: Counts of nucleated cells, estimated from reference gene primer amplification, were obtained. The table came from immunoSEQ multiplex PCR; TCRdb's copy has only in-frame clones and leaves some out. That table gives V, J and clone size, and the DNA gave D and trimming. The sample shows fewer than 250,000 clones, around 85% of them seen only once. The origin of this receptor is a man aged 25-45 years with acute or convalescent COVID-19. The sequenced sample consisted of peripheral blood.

The CDR3: CASSLGGTYEQYF. CDR3 coding DNA: TGCGCCAGCAGCTTGGGGGGCACCTACGAGCAGTACTTC. The chain couples TRBV5-1 to TRBJ2-7, with D possibly matching TRBD1 (5 bases). The CDR3 consists of 13 residues. Trimming took off 0 bases at V and 2 bases at J, with 6 bases between the two ends. Germline lookup yields CDR1 SGHRS and CDR2 YFSETQ.